The 25 T cell receptor beta chains below all came from one sample that was sequenced in a study of cytomegalovirus exposure and HLA in healthy donors (dated by TCRdb to the late 2010s). Receptors were amplified or captured by the immunoSEQ multiplex PCR assay. The multiplex PCR relied on a mix of 60 forward primers for TCR Vbeta segments and 13 reverse primers for TCR Jbeta segments. TCRdb carries this immuneACCESS record with in-frame sequences only. Its versions omit some clonotypes, under half of them owing to an unresolved V gene in the studies checked, with the rest unexplained. The sample yields around 110,000 clones; more than 70% were counted once. Clones ranked in the top ten supply 2% to 3% of the sample. The sequenced sample was PBMCs. These receptors were collected from a man in his forties in good health and CMV-seronegative.

The J gene is TRBJ2-5, the V gene TRBV27; 7 bases match TRBD2. Trimming at V came to 4 bases and at J to 5 bases, leaving 13 bases not matched to a gene. Germline assignment: CDR1 MNHEY and CDR2 SMNVEV (reference sequence). The CDR3 runs to 16 residues. The CDR3 spells CASSSQRGASRETQYF. For the CDR3, the DNA is TGTGCCAGCAGTTCCCAGCGGGGAGCCAGCCGGGAGACCCAGTACTTC.

This chain connects TRBV4-1 to TRBJ1-1; 7 bases agree with TRBD1. CDR1 MGHRA and CDR2 YSYEKL come from the germline V gene. The CDR3 extends over 15 amino acids. V lost 1 base and J lost 5; bases outside the gene matches: 7. CDR3 nucleotides: TGCGCCAGCAGCCAAGTCGAGGGGGCGGGAACTGAAGCTTTCTTT. Its protein is CASSQVEGAGTEAFF.

The chain employs TRBV29-1 and TRBJ2-3; 11 bases map to TRBD2. CDR1 is SQVTM and CDR2 is ANQGSEA in the germline V gene. The CDR3 has 15 residues. Trimming took 3 bases from V and 2 from J; bases not matched to a gene: 4. CDR3 bases: TGCAGCGTTGAGCAGACTAGCGGGGTCACAGATACGCAGTATTTT. This sequence encodes CSVEQTSGVTDTQYF.

J is TRBJ1-1 and V is TRBV27; D not certain. The CDR3 sequence is 14 residues long. With 6 bases removed from V and 1 base from J, the gap between germline ends came to 12 bases. The germline V gene encodes CDR1 MNHEY and CDR2 SMNVEV (reference sequence). The CDR3 sequence: CASSRWTENTEAFF. CDR3 sequence (DNA): TGTGCCAGCAGCCGCTGGACTGAGAACACTGAAGCTTTCTTT.

The rearrangement joins TRBV5-1 to TRBJ2-5, with a possible D match to TRBD1 (6 bases). Trimming stripped 4 bases from V and 4 bases from J, with 17 bases between. The CDR3 covers 15 residues. Germline CDR1 is SGHRS and CDR2 is YFSETQ. CDR3 sequence reads: CASSRGRDTIETQYF. CDR3 sequence (DNA): TGCGCCAGCAGCCGCGGCAGGGACACAATAGAGACCCAGTACTTC. Together with reference TRBV5-1 and TRBJ2-5, the CDR3 gives the full variable domain: KAGVTQTPRYLIKTRGQQVTLSCSPISGHRSVSWYQQTPGQGLQFLFEYFSETQRNKGNFPGRFSGRQFSNSRSEMNVSTLELGDSALYLCASSRGRDTIETQYFGPGTRLLVL.

V gene TRBV5-4 combines with J gene TRBJ1-5; D gene unclear. Deletions cut 4 bases from V and 6 bases from J, with 8 bases between. The CDR3 runs 12 residues. Germline CDR1 reads SGHNT; CDR2 reads YYREEE (reference sequence). The CDR3 sequence: CASSIEPQPQHF. CDR3 nucleotide sequence: TGTGCCAGCAGCATCGAGCCTCAGCCCCAGCATTTT.

The CDR3 DNA reads TGTGCCAGCAGCTTGGGGCTAGGAAGGGAGACCCAGTACTTC. Translating gives CASSLGLGRETQYF. The chain couples TRBV5-8 to TRBJ2-5, with D uncertain. With 0 bases removed from V and 5 bases from J, the gap between germline ends came to 11 bases. CDR3 length equals 14 residues. Germline CDR1 is SGHTS and CDR2 is YDEGEE. Complete variable domain (other parts from reference TRBV5-8 and TRBJ2-5): EAGVTQSPTHLIKTRGQQATLRCSPISGHTSVYWYQQALGLGLQFLLWYDEGEERNRGNFPPRFSGRQFPNYSSELNVNALELEDSALYLCASSLGLGRETQYFGPGTRLLVL.

This clone was detected only once. The chain's CDR3 is CASSNQGSTEAFF. CDR3 DNA sequence: TGTGCCAGCAGCAATCAGGGTTCGACTGAAGCTTTCTTT. The rearrangement uses TRBV9 and TRBJ1-1; TRBD1 is a possible D gene (5 bases). CDR1 and CDR2 from the germline V gene are SGDLS and YYNGEE. The CDR3 runs to 13 residues. Trimming cost V 4 bases and J 5 bases, with 12 bases left between them. The full variable domain, with the rest looked up from reference TRBV9 and TRBJ1-1, is DSGVTQTPKHLITATGQRVTLRCSPRSGDLSVYWYQQSLDQGLQFLIQYYNGEERAKGNILERFSAQQFPDLHSELNLSSLELGDSALYFCASSNQGSTEAFFGQGTRLTVV.

The CDR3 DNA is TGCGCCAGCAGCTTCCTCCGAGACAGGCGGGAAAAACTGTTTTTT. Protein sequence: CASSFLRDRREKLFF. The chain has TRBV4-1 and TRBJ1-4; TRBD1 might be the D (6 bases). Trimming left V 5 bases short and J 8 bases short, with 18 bases between. The germline V gene encodes CDR1 MGHRA and CDR2 YSYEKL. The CDR3 consists of 15 residues.

The chain employs TRBV19 and TRBJ2-2; 9 positions agree with TRBD1. V gave up 5 bases and J gave up 4 bases; unmatched junction bases: 8. This CDR3 region has 16 residues. Per germline, CDR1 LNHDA and CDR2 SQIVND (reference sequence). This CDR3 is CASSSQGAGVTGELFF. The CDR3 nucleotides are TGTGCCAGTAGTTCACAGGGGGCCGGGGTCACCGGGGAGCTGTTTTTT. Full variable domain (rest looked up from reference TRBV19 and TRBJ2-2): DGGITQSPKYLFRKEGQNVTLSCEQNLNHDAMYWYRQDPGQGLRLIYYSQIVNDFQKGDIAEGYSVSREKKESFPLTVTSAQKNPTAFYLCASSSQGAGVTGELFFGEGSRLTVL.

The V gene is TRBV2, the J gene TRBJ2-5, with D maybe TRBD2 (5 bases). Judging by the DNA end, TRBJ2-7 fits better; the J call may be wrong. Germline V CDR1 and CDR2: SNHLY, FYNNEI. CDR3 length: 13 amino acids. CDR3 nucleotides: TGTGCCAGCAGTGAAGCGGAGGACCACGAGCAGTACTTC. Its translation: CASSEAEDHEQYF.

The CDR3, as DNA: TGTGCCAGCAGTCTAGCCCAGGAAGCTAACTATGGCTACACCTTC. This codes for CASSLAQEANYGYTF. V is TRBV6-1 and J is TRBJ1-2; D not certain. The CDR3 contains 15 residues. Germline CDR1 is MNHNS and CDR2 is SASEGT. V lost 5 bases and J 0 bases, leaving 13 bases between the germline ends.

Only a few counts were recorded for this clone. The rearrangement joins TRBV4-1 to TRBJ1-4; TRBD1 agrees at 7 bases. The V gene end was trimmed by 4 bases and the J gene end by 4 bases; junction bases not matched to a gene: 3. CDR3 size: 14 residues. Germline loops: CDR1 MGHRA, CDR2 YSYEKL. The CDR3 reads CASSPGTVNEKLFF. CDR3 coding DNA: TGCGCCAGCAGCCCCGGGACAGTTAATGAAAAACTGTTTTTT.

V and J are TRBV6-1 and TRBJ2-7; 8 nucleotides align to TRBD1. The V segment lost 8 bases and the J segment 0 bases; nucleotides outside the gene matches: 3. The CDR3 consists of 13 residues. The germline V gene encodes CDR1 MNHNS and CDR2 SASEGT. The CDR3 nucleotides are TGTGCCAGCGGGGGACAGGCCTCCTACGAGCAGTACTTC. Protein product: CASGGQASYEQYF.

The rearrangement uses TRBV5-4 and TRBJ2-3; a weak D match, TRBD1 (7 bases). The CDR3 is 14 residues long. V lost 0 bases and J 5 bases, leaving 10 bases between the germline ends. CDR1 is SGHNT and CDR2 is YYREEE in the germline V gene (reference sequence). CDR3 sequence (DNA): TGTGCCAGCAGCTTGGGTCAGGGGGGAGATACGCAGTATTTT. Translating it yields CASSLGQGGDTQYF. The full variable domain, its missing parts supplied by reference TRBV5-4 and TRBJ2-3, is ETGVTQSPTHLIKTRGQQVTLRCSSQSGHNTVSWYQQALGQGPQFIFQYYREEENGRGNFPPRFSGLQFPNYSSELNVNALELDDSALYLCASSLGQGGDTQYFGPGTRLTVL.

This chain links TRBV18 with TRBJ2-5, with no clear D. The germline V gene has CDR1 KGHSH and CDR2 LQKENI. CDR3 size: 13 residues. The ends were cut back, 5 bases at V and 5 bases at J, with 12 bases in the middle. The CDR3 reads CASSAYQVETQYF. In DNA, the CDR3 is TGTGCCAGCTCAGCTTACCAGGTTGAGACCCAGTACTTC.

The chain employs TRBV6-1 and TRBJ1-5; no firm D call. V was pared by 8 bases and J by 2 bases, with 13 bases between. The germline gives CDR1 MNHNS, CDR2 SASEGT. The CDR3 covers 14 residues. CDR3 in DNA: TGTGCCAGCTTCGACCAGCAGGGCAATCAGCCCCAGCATTTT. Translation: CASFDQQGNQPQHF.

The rearrangement links TRBV2 to TRBJ2-7; possibly TRBD2 for D (5 bases). Germline V gives CDR1 SNHLY, CDR2 FYNNEI. V was shortened by 7 bases and J by 3 bases, with 13 bases between the two germline ends. This CDR3 contains 13 residues. In DNA, the CDR3 is TGTGCCAGCAATGTCGAGGGTATCTACGAGCAGTACTTC. Amino acid sequence: CASNVEGIYEQYF.

The chain recombines TRBV15 with TRBJ1-5, with a weak D call TRBD1 (5 bases). The CDR3 consists of 14 residues. Between the trimmed V and J ends, which lost 0 bases and 7 bases, there was a span of 10 bases. Germline V lookup: CDR1 LNHNV, CDR2 YYDKDF (reference sequence). The chain's CDR3 is CATSRDLGRQPQHF. CDR3 DNA: TGTGCCACCAGCAGAGATTTGGGGCGACAGCCCCAGCATTTT.

The chain recombines TRBV5-1 with TRBJ2-3; no reliable D call. Germline CDR1 and CDR2: SGHRS and YFSETQ. With 0 bases removed from V and 2 bases from J, the gap between germline ends came to 4 bases. This CDR3 comprises 13 residues. The CDR3 DNA reads TGCGCCAGCAGCTTGGGTCACACAGATACGCAGTATTTT. Residues: CASSLGHTDTQYF.

Notes on this clone: The sample carries other DNA sequences with the same CDR3. The rearrangement uses TRBV19 and TRBJ2-5; D may be TRBD1 (6 bases). Germline values: CDR1 LNHDA, CDR2 SQIVND (reference sequence). CDR3 size: 13 residues. Trimming stripped 5 bases from V and 4 bases from J, with 11 bases between. The CDR3 nucleotides are TGTGCCAGTAGTGATACAGGGAGAGAGACCCAGTACTTC. Protein: CASSDTGRETQYF.

The rearrangement joins TRBV19 to TRBJ1-1; 8 nucleotides align to TRBD1. The CDR3 extends over 15 amino acids. Unmatched junction bases numbered 8, after V lost 7 bases and J lost 1 base. CDR1 and CDR2 (germline): LNHDA, SQIVND (reference sequence). The CDR3 DNA follows: TGTGCCAGTACCACAAGAGGACAGGGGAACACTGAAGCTTTCTTT. It is translated as CASTTRGQGNTEAFF.

The rearrangement links TRBV19 to TRBJ2-3, with D possibly TRBD1 on 6 matching bases. V lost 5 bases and J lost 4, with 10 bases in between. In germline, CDR1 is LNHDA, CDR2 SQIVND (reference sequence). The CDR3 has 13 residues. CDR3 in amino acids: CASSGGGPDTQYF. The DNA of the CDR3 is TGTGCCAGTAGTGGTGGGGGCCCAGATACGCAGTATTTT.

The gene calls are TRBV5-1 and TRBJ2-2; 7 bases agree with TRBD1. This CDR3 comprises 16 residues. The germline V gene encodes CDR1 SGHRS and CDR2 YFSETQ. V shed 2 bases, J shed 3 bases, and the junction held 7 bases outside the gene matches. CDR3 in DNA: TGCGCCAGCAGCTTACGCGGACAGGCGGACACCGGGGAGCTGTTTTTT. Amino acid sequence: CASSLRGQADTGELFF.

This CDR3 is CASSARDRDHNEQFF. The CDR3, as DNA: TGTGCCAGTAGTGCTCGGGACAGGGACCACAATGAGCAGTTCTTC. The rearrangement links TRBV19 to TRBJ2-1; 9 nucleotides agree with TRBD1. V trimming: 5 bases; J trimming: 5 bases; junction bases outside the gene matches: 7. The germline CDR1 and CDR2 sequences are LNHDA and SQIVND (reference sequence). CDR3 length equals 15 residues. The entire variable domain, with the rest obtained from reference TRBV19 and TRBJ2-1, is as follows: DGGITQSPKYLFRKEGQNVTLSCEQNLNHDAMYWYRQDPGQGLRLIYYSQIVNDFQKGDIAEGYSVSREKKESFPLTVTSAQKNPTAFYLCASSARDRDHNEQFFGPGTRLTVL.